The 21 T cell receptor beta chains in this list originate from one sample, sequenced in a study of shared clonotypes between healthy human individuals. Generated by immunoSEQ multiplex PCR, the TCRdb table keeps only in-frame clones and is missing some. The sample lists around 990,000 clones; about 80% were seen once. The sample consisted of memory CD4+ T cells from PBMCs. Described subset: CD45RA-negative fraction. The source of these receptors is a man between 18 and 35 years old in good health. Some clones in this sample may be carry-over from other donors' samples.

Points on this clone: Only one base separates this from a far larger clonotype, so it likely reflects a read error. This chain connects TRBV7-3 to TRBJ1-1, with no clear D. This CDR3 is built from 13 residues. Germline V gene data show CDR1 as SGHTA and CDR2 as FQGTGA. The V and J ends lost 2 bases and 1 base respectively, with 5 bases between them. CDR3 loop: CASSLWENTEAFF. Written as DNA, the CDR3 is TGTGCCAGCAGCTTATGGGAGAACACTGAAGCTTTCTTT.

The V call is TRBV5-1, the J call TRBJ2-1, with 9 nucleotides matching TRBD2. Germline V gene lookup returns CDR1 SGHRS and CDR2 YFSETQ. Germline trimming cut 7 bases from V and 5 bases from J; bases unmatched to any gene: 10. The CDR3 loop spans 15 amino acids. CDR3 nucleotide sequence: TGCGCCAGCTCCGCCGGGACTAGCCTGGACAATGAGCAGTTCTTC. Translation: CASSAGTSLDNEQFF.

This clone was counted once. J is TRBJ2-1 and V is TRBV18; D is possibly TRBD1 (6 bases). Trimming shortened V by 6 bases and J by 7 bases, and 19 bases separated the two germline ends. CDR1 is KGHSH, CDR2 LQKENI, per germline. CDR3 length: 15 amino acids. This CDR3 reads CASSPTGTSGNEQFF. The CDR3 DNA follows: TGTGCCAGCTCGCCAACCGGGACATCAGGGAATGAGCAGTTCTTC. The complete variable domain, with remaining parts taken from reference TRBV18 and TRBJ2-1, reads NAGVMQNPRHLVRRRGQEARLRCSPMKGHSHVYWYRQLPEEGLKFMVYLQKENIIDESGMPKERFSAEFPKEGPSILRIQQVVRGDSAAYFCASSPTGTSGNEQFFGPGTRLTVL.

CDR3 protein: CASTSDRLLFGYTF. CDR3 in DNA: TGTGCCAGCACCTCGGACAGGCTACTCTTTGGCTACACCTTC. V and J are TRBV5-4 and TRBJ1-2; TRBD1 agrees at 7 bases. The germline gives CDR1 SGHNT, CDR2 YYREEE (reference sequence). The CDR3 runs to 14 residues. V dropped 6 bases and J dropped 7; count of bases not matched to a gene: 12.

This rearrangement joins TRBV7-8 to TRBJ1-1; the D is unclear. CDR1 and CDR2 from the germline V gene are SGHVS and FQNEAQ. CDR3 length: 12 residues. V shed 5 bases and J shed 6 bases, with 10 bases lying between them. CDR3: CASSPDMAEAFF. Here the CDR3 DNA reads TGTGCCAGCAGCCCAGACATGGCTGAAGCTTTCTTT.

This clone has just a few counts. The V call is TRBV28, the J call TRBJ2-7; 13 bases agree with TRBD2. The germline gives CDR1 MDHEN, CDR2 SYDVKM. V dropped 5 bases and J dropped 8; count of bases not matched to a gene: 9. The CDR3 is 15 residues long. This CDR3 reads CASSRPGTSGIQQYF. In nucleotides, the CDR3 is TGTGCCAGCAGTCGGCCCGGGACTAGCGGGATTCAGCAGTACTTC.

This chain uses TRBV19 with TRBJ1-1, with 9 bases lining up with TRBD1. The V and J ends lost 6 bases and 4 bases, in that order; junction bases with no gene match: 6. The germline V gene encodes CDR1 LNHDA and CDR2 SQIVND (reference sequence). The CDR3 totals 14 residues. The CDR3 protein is CASRGQGGSTEAFF. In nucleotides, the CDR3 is TGTGCCAGTAGGGGACAGGGCGGGAGCACTGAAGCTTTCTTT. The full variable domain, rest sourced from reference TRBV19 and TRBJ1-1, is DGGITQSPKYLFRKEGQNVTLSCEQNLNHDAMYWYRQDPGQGLRLIYYSQIVNDFQKGDIAEGYSVSREKKESFPLTVTSAQKNPTAFYLCASRGQGGSTEAFFGQGTRLTVV.

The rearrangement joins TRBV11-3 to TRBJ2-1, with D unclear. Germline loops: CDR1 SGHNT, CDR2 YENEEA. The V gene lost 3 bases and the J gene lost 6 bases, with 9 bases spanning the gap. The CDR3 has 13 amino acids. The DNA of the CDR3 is TGTGCCAGCAGCTTGGGCCCCTCCAATGAGCAGTTCTTC. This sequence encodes CASSLGPSNEQFF.

CDR3 in amino acids: CASSQTSGNYEQYF. CDR3 in DNA: TGCGCCAGCAGCCAGACTAGCGGTAACTACGAGCAGTACTTC. The V call is TRBV4-1, the J call TRBJ2-7; TRBD2 aligns across 9 bases. Germline values: CDR1 MGHRA, CDR2 YSYEKL. J gave up 3 bases and V 3 bases, and 3 bases lay outside the gene matches. CDR3 length equals 14 residues.

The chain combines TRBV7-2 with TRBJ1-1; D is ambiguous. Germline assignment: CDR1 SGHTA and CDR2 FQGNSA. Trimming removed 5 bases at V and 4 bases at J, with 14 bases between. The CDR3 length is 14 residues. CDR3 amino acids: CASSITSGGTEAFF. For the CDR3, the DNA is TGTGCCAGCAGCATTACATCGGGCGGCACTGAAGCTTTCTTT.

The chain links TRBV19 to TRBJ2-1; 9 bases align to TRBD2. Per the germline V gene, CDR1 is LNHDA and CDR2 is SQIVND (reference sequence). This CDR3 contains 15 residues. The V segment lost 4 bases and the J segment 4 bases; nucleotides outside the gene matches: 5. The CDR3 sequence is CASSTVLAGYNEQFF. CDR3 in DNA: TGTGCCAGTAGTACAGTCCTAGCGGGATACAATGAGCAGTTCTTC.

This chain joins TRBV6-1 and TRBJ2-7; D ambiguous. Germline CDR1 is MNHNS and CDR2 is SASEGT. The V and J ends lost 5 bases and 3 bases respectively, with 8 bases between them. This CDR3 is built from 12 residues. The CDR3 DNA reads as TGTGCCAGCAGTTCCGACATCTACGAGCAGTACTTC. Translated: CASSSDIYEQYF.

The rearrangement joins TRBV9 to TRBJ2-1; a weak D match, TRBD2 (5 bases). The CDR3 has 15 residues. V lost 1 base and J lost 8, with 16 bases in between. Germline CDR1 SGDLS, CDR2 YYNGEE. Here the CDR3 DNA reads TGTGCCAGCAGCGTATTAGGACTTGCCCACCATGAGCAGTTCTTC. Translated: CASSVLGLAHHEQFF.

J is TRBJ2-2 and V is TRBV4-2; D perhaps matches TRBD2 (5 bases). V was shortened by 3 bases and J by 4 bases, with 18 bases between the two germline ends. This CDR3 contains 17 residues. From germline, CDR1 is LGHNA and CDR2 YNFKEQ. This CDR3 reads CASSHDPGTLTTGELFF. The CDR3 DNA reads TGTGCCAGCAGCCACGATCCGGGAACCCTTACCACCGGGGAGCTGTTTTTT.

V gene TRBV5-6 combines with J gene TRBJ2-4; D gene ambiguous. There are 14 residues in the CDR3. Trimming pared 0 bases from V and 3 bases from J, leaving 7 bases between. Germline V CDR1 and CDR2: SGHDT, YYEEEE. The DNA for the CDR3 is TGTGCCAGCAGCTTGGGGGGAATCAAAAACATTCAGTACTTC. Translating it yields CASSLGGIKNIQYF.

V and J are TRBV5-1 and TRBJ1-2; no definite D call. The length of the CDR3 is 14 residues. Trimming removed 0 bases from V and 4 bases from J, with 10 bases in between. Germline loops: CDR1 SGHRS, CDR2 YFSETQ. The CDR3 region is CASSLVEASYGYTF. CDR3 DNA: TGCGCCAGCAGCTTGGTCGAGGCCAGCTATGGCTACACCTTC.

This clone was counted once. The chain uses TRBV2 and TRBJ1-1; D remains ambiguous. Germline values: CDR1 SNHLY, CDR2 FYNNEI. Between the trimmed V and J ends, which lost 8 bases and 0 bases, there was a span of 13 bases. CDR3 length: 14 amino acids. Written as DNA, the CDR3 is TGTGCCAGCCACTGGGAGATTTTGAACACTGAAGCTTTCTTT. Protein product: CASHWEILNTEAFF.

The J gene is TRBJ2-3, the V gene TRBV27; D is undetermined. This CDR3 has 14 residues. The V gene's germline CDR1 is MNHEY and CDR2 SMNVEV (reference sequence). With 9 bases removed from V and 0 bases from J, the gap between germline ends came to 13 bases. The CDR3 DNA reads TGTGCCAGGACTCCTAGTTCTAGCACAGATACGCAGTATTTT. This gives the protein CARTPSSSTDTQYF.

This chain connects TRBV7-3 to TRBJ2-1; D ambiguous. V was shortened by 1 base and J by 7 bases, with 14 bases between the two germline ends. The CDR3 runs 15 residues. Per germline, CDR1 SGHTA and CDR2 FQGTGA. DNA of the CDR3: TGTGCCAGCAGCTTAATGTTTGGGATCGGAAATGAGCAGTTCTTC. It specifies CASSLMFGIGNEQFF.

CDR3 DNA sequence: TGCGCCAGCAGCCAAGATTGGACTAGGGAGGGCGAGCAGTACTTC. Encoded protein: CASSQDWTREGEQYF. The chain employs TRBV4-1 and TRBJ2-7; TRBD2 agrees at 7 bases. The trim removed 0 bases at V and 6 bases at J, leaving 8 bases unmatched. Germline CDR1 is MGHRA and CDR2 is YSYEKL. The CDR3 extends over 15 amino acids.

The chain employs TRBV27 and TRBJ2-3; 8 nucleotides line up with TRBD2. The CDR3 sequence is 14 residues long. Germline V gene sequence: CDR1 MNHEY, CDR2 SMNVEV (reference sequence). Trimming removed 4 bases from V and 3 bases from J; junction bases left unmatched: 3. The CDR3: CASSSGGGTDTQYF. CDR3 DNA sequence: TGTGCCAGCAGTTCGGGAGGGGGGACAGATACGCAGTATTTT.